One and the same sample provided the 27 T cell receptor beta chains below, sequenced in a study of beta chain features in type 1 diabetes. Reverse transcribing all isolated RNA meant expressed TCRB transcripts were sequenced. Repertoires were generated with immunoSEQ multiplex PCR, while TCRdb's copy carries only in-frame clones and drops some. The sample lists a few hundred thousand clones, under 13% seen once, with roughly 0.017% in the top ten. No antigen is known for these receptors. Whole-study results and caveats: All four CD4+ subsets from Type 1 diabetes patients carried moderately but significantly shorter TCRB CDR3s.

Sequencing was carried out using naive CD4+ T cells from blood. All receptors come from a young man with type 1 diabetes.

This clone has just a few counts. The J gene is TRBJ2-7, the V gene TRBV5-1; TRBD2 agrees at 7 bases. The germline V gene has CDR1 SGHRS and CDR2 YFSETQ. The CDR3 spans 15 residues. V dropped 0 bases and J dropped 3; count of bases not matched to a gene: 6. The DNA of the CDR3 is TGCGCCAGCAGCTTGGGGGGGGGAAACAACTACGAGCAGTACTTC. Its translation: CASSLGGGNNYEQYF.

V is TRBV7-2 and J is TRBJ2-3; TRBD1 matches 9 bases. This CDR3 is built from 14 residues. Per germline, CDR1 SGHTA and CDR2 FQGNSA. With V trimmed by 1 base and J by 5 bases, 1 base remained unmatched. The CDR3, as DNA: TGTGCCAGCAGCTTAGGACAGGGGGGAGATACGCAGTATTTT. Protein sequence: CASSLGQGGDTQYF.

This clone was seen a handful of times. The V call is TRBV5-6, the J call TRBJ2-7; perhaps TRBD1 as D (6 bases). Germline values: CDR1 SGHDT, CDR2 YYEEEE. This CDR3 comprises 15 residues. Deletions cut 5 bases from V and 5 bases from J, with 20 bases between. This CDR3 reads CASRQQGSMVDEQYF. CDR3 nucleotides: TGTGCCAGCAGGCAGCAGGGGTCAATGGTTGACGAGCAGTACTTC.

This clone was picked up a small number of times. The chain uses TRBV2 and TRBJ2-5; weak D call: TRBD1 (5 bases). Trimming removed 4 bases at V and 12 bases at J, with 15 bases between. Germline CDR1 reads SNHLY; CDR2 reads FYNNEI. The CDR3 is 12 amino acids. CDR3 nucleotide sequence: TGTGCCAGCAGTGCAATAAAGACAGAGAAGTACTTC. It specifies CASSAIKTEKYF. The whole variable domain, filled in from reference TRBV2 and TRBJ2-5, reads EPEVTQTPSHQVTQMGQEVILRCVPISNHLYFYWYRQILGQKVEFLVSFYNNEISEKSEIFDDQFSVERPDGSNFTLKIRSTKLEDSAMYFCASSAIKTEKYFGPGTRLLVL.

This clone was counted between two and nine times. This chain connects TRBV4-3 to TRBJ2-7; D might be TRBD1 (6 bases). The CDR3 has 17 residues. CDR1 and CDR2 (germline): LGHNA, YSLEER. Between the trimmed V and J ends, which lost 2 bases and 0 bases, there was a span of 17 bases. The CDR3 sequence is CASSQKAQGPSSYEQYF. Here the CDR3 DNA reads TGCGCCAGCAGCCAAAAAGCCCAGGGGCCCAGCTCCTACGAGCAGTACTTC.

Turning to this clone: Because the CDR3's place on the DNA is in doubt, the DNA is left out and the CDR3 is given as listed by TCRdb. CDR3 sequence: CASSSGQYTGELFF. This rearrangement joins TRBV19 to TRBJ2-2; the table names TRBD1, a call not compared with the DNA. The CDR3 totals 14 residues, both ends included. Germline V lookup: CDR1 LNHDA, CDR2 SQIVND (reference sequence).

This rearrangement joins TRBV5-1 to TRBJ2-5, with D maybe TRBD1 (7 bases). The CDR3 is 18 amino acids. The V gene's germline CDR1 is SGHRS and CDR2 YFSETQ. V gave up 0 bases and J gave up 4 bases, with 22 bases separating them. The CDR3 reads CASSLAGGSTGIRETQYF. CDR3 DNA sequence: TGCGCCAGCAGCTTGGCCGGGGGTTCGACAGGGATAAGAGAGACCCAGTACTTC.

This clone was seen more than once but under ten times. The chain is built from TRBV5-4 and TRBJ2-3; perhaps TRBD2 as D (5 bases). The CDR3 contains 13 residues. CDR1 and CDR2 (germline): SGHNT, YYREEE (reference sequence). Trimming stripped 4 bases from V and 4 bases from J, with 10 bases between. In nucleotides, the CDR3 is TGTGCCAGCAGCCCTGCGGGCGCAGATACGCAGTATTTT. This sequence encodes CASSPAGADTQYF.

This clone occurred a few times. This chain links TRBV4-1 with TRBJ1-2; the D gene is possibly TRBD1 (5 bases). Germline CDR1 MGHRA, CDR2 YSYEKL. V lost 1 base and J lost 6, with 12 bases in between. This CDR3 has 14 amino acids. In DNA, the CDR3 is TGCGCCAGCAGCCAAGTGGGGGGGATGAATGGCTACACCTTC. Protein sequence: CASSQVGGMNGYTF.

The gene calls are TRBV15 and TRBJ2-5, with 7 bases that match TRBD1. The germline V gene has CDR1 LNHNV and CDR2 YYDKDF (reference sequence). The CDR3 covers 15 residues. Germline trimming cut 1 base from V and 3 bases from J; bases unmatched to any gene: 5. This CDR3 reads CATSRAGQGEETQYF. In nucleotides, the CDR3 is TGTGCCACCAGCAGAGCCGGCCAGGGGGAAGAGACCCAGTACTTC.

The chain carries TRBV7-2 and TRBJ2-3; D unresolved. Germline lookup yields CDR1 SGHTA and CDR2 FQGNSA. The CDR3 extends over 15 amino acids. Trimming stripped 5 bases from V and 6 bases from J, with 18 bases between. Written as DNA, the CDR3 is TGTGCCAGCAGCCCCCCCGGTGCGGTTGTGGATACGCAGTATTTT. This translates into CASSPPGAVVDTQYF.

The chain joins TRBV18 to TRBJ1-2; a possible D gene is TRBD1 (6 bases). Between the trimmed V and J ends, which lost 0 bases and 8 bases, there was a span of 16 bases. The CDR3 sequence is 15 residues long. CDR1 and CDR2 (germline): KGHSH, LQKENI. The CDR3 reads CASSPPLLTGKGYTF. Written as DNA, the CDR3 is TGTGCCAGCTCACCACCGCTTTTAACAGGGAAGGGCTACACCTTC.

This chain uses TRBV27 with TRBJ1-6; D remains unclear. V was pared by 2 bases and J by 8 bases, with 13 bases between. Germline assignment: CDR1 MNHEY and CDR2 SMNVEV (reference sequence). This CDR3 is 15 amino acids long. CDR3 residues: CASSLNSNQDSPLHF. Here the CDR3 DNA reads TGTGCCAGCAGTTTAAATAGTAACCAGGATTCACCCCTCCACTTT.

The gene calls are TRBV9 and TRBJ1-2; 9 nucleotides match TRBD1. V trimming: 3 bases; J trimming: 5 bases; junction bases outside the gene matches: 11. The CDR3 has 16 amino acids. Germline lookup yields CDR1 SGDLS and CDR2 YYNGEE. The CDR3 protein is CASSEGQGFSMYGYTF. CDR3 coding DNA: TGTGCCAGCAGCGAGGGACAGGGATTTTCTATGTATGGCTACACCTTC.

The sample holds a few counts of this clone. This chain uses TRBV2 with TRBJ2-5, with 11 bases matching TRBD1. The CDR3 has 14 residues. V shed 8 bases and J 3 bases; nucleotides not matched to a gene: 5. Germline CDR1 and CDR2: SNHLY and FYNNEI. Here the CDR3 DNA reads TGTGCCAGCTTACGGACAGGGGGCGAAGAGACCCAGTACTTC. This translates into CASLRTGGEETQYF.

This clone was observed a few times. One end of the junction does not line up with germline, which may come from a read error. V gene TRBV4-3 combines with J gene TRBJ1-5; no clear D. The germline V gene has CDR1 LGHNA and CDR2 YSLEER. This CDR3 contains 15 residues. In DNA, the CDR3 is TGCGCCAGCACCCAAGAGGGCACTAGCAATCAGCCCCAGCATTTT. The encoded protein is CASTQEGTSNQPQHF.

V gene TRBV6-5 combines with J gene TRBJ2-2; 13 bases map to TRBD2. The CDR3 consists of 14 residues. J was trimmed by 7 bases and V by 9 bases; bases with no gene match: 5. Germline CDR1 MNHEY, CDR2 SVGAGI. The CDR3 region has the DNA TGTGCCAGTAGGACTAGCGGGGGAGGCGGGGAGCTGTTTTTT. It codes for CASRTSGGGGELFF.

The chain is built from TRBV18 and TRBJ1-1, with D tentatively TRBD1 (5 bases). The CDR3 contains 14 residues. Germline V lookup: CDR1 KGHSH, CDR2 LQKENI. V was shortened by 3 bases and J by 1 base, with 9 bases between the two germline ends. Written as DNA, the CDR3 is TGTGCCAGCTCACCGGGGGGTCGGAACACTGAAGCTTTCTTT. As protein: CASSPGGRNTEAFF.

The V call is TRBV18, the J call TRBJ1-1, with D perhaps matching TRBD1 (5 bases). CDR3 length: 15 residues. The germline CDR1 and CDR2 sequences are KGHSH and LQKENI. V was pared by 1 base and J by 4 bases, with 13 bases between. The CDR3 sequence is CASSPRLGVVTEAFF. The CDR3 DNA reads TGTGCCAGCTCACCACGGTTAGGGGTCGTCACTGAAGCTTTCTTT.

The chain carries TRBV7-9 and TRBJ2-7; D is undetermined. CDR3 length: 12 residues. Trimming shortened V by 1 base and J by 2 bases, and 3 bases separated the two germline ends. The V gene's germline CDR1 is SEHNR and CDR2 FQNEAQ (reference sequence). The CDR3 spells CASSLVAYEQYF. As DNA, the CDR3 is TGTGCCAGCAGCTTAGTAGCCTACGAGCAGTACTTC.

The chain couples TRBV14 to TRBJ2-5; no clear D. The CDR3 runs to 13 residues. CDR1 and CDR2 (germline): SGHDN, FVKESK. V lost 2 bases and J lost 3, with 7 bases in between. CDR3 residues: CASSQNRKETQYF. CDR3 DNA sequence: TGTGCCAGCAGCCAAAACAGAAAAGAGACCCAGTACTTC.

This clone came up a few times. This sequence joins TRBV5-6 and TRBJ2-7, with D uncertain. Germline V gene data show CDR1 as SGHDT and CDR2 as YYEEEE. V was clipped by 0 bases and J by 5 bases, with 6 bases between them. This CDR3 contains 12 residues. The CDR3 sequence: CASSLAFHEQYF. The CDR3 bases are TGTGCCAGCAGCTTGGCCTTTCACGAGCAGTACTTC.

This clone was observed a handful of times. The CDR3 protein is CARGLGGLGAFF. The CDR3, as DNA: TGTGCCAGAGGGTTGGGGGGGCTTGGCGCTTTCTTT. The genes are TRBV27 and TRBJ1-1, with D maybe TRBD1 (6 bases). CDR3 size: 12 residues. Trimming took 9 bases from V and 11 from J, leaving 19 bases between them. The germline V gene has CDR1 MNHEY and CDR2 SMNVEV (reference sequence).

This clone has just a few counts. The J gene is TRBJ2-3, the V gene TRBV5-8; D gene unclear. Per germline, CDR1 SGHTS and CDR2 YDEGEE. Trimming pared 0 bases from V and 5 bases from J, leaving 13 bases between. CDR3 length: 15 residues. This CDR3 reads CASSLAPSARDTQYF. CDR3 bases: TGTGCCAGCAGCTTGGCCCCGTCGGCTAGAGATACGCAGTATTTT.

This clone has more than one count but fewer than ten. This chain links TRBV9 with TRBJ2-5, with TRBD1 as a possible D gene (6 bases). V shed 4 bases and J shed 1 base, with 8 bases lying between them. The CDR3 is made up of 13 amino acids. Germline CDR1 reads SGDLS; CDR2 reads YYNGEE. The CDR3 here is CASSPGAQETQYF. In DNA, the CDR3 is TGTGCCAGCAGCCCAGGGGCCCAAGAGACCCAGTACTTC.

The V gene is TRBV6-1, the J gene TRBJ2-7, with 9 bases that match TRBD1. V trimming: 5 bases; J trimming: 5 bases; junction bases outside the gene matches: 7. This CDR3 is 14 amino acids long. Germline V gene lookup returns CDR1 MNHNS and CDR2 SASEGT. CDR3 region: CASSSTGQGNEQYF. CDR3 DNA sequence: TGTGCCAGCAGTTCTACGGGACAGGGAAACGAGCAGTACTTC.

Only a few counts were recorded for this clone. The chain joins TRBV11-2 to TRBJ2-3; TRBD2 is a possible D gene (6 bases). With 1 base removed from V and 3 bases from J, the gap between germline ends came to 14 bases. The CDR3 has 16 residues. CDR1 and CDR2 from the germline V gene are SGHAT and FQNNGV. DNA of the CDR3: TGTGCCAGCAGCTTAGTAGGGGCGGGGAGGACAGATACGCAGTATTTT. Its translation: CASSLVGAGRTDTQYF.